Listed here are 18 T cell receptor beta chains from one sample, sequenced in a study of shared clonotypes between healthy human individuals. Generated by immunoSEQ multiplex PCR, the TCRdb table keeps only in-frame clones and is missing some. The sample yields 110,000 or so clones, about 62% seen once. Sequences were obtained from memory CD8+ T cells sorted from blood. The subset: CD45RO+ cells pooled with CCR7-negative TemRA cells. These receptors all come from a woman younger than 45 in good health.

The table lists this clone with a count of one. V and J are TRBV28 and TRBJ2-7; 8 bases are a match to TRBD1. V shed 1 base, J shed 3 bases, and the junction held 2 bases outside the gene matches. The CDR3 has 14 amino acids. CDR1 and CDR2 from the germline V gene are MDHEN and SYDVKM. DNA of the CDR3: TGTGCCAGCAGTTTATCTGGGACAGGCTACGAGCAGTACTTC. It codes for CASSLSGTGYEQYF. Together with reference TRBV28 and TRBJ2-7, the CDR3 gives the full variable domain: DVKVTQSSRYLVKRTGEKVFLECVQDMDHENMFWYRQDPGLGLRLIYFSYDVKMKEKGDIPEGYSVSREKKERFSLILESASTNQTSMYLCASSLSGTGYEQYFGPGTRLTVT.

This clone was observed many times. This chain links TRBV27 with TRBJ2-7, with 9 positions matching TRBD2. The germline V gene has CDR1 MNHEY and CDR2 SMNVEV (reference sequence). V shed 3 bases, J shed 3 bases, and the junction held 6 bases outside the gene matches. This CDR3 has 15 amino acids. This chain's CDR3 is CASSFDSGSVYEQYF. Written as DNA, the CDR3 is TGTGCCAGCAGTTTTGATAGCGGGAGTGTCTACGAGCAGTACTTC.

Many counts were recorded for this clone. The chain has TRBV6-1 and TRBJ2-7, with unresolved D. The CDR3 is 14 residues long. Between the trimmed V and J ends, which lost 1 base and 5 bases, there was a span of 12 bases. Per the germline V gene, CDR1 is MNHNS and CDR2 is SASEGT. The CDR3 region has the DNA TGTGCCAGCAGTGAAGTAAATCCTTTGGACGAGCAGTACTTC. This encodes CASSEVNPLDEQYF.

The V call is TRBV6-5, the J call TRBJ2-1, with D unclear. From germline, CDR1 is MNHEY and CDR2 SVGAGI. The CDR3 totals 15 residues. The V end was cut by 6 bases, the J end by 3 bases, with 15 bases between. The CDR3 nucleotides read TGTGCCAGCAGCCCCGGTTGGGCGGACTACAATGAGCAGTTCTTC. Its protein is CASSPGWADYNEQFF.

This clone was counted between two and nine times. The chain joins TRBV5-5 to TRBJ2-7; 10 bases are shared with TRBD2. The V gene's germline CDR1 is SGHKS and CDR2 YYEKEE (reference sequence). With 4 bases clipped from V and 5 bases from J, the junction kept 12 bases outside the gene matches. There are 16 residues in the CDR3. CDR3 bases: TGTGCCAGCAGCCAAGAAGGAGCGGGAGGGCCGAACGAGCAGTACTTC. This sequence encodes CASSQEGAGGPNEQYF.

This rearrangement joins TRBV28 to TRBJ2-7, with 8 bases that match TRBD2. V gave up 8 bases and J gave up 0 bases; unmatched junction bases: 12. CDR1 is MDHEN and CDR2 is SYDVKM in the germline V gene. The CDR3 has 16 residues. The CDR3 is CASRRTRSGTSYEQYF. CDR3 nucleotides: TGTGCCAGCCGACGAACACGTAGCGGGACCTCCTACGAGCAGTACTTC.

The chain links TRBV7-9 to TRBJ2-7; D might be TRBD2 (5 bases). This CDR3 is 18 amino acids long. Trimming pared 1 base from V and 4 bases from J, leaving 23 bases between. Germline CDR1 SEHNR, CDR2 FQNEAQ (reference sequence). The CDR3 DNA is TGTGCCAGCAGCTTAGACACCCTCTCTAGCCCTCCTCGTTACGAGCAGTACTTC. This sequence encodes CASSLDTLSSPPRYEQYF.

The genes are TRBV28 and TRBJ2-3; TRBD1 aligns across 7 bases. Unmatched junction bases numbered 12, after V lost 5 bases and J lost 4 bases. There are 16 residues in the CDR3. Germline assignment: CDR1 MDHEN and CDR2 SYDVKM. The CDR3 loop reads CASSPLDREAADTQYF. The DNA of the CDR3 is TGTGCCAGCAGTCCCCTTGACAGGGAAGCAGCAGATACGCAGTATTTT.

The V gene is TRBV28, the J gene TRBJ1-1; D call uncertain. V was trimmed by 5 bases and J by 7 bases, leaving 11 bases between them. Germline CDR1 and CDR2: MDHEN and SYDVKM. CDR3 length: 12 residues. CDR3: CASSPSDVEAFF. Here the CDR3 DNA reads TGTGCCAGCAGTCCTTCGGATGTTGAAGCTTTCTTT.

This clone was seen only a few times. The chain recombines TRBV5-4 with TRBJ2-7; 8 bases align to TRBD2. CDR1 and CDR2 (germline): SGHNT, YYREEE (reference sequence). After removal of 7 bases from V and 5 bases from J, the junction contained 20 bases not matched to a gene. The CDR3 totals 17 residues. The CDR3, as DNA: TGTGCCAGCCAGTCTCGGCTAACAGCGGGAGACAAGAACGAGCAGTACTTC. It codes for CASQSRLTAGDKNEQYF.

This clone was picked up a small number of times. CDR3 in DNA: TGTGCCAGCAGCCAGACGGAGGGTCTAGGGGACTATGGCTACACCTTC. Protein: CASSQTEGLGDYGYTF. This rearrangement joins TRBV14 to TRBJ1-2, with D perhaps matching TRBD1 (5 bases). CDR3 length: 16 amino acids. Trimming removed 3 bases at V and 3 bases at J, with 17 bases between. Germline V gives CDR1 SGHDN, CDR2 FVKESK.

The CDR3 nucleotides are TGTGCCAGCAGTCACCGATCTACAACAGGGAAGGGCACTGAAGCTTTCTTT. It translates to CASSHRSTTGKGTEAFF. The V call is TRBV28, the J call TRBJ1-1, with TRBD1 as a possible D gene (6 bases). Germline-derived CDR1 and CDR2 are MDHEN and SYDVKM. The CDR3 loop spans 17 amino acids. With 5 bases removed from V and 4 bases from J, the gap between germline ends came to 23 bases.

The rearrangement uses TRBV27 and TRBJ2-3, with D uncertain. The germline V gene encodes CDR1 MNHEY and CDR2 SMNVEV (reference sequence). The length of the CDR3 is 12 residues. Trimming took off 3 bases at V and 14 bases at J, with 15 bases between the two ends. CDR3 nucleotides: TGTGCCAGCAGTTTCGACCAAGCCAAGCCGTATTTT. Protein: CASSFDQAKPYF.

This clone came up once. The chain joins TRBV5-1 to TRBJ1-4; TRBD1 matches at 8 bases. The CDR3 length is 18 residues. Germline V lookup: CDR1 SGHRS, CDR2 YFSETQ. With V trimmed by 0 bases and J by 2 bases, 9 bases remained unmatched. The CDR3 protein is CASSLGPDRGWTNEKLFF. The CDR3 DNA reads TGCGCCAGCAGCTTGGGTCCCGACAGGGGATGGACTAATGAAAAACTGTTTTTT.

V is TRBV11-2 and J is TRBJ2-3, with a possible D match to TRBD1 (5 bases). CDR3 length equals 13 residues. Trimming left V 3 bases short and J 3 bases short, with 7 bases between. The V gene's germline CDR1 is SGHAT and CDR2 FQNNGV. The CDR3 protein is CASSFQGTDTQYF. In DNA, the CDR3 is TGTGCCAGCAGCTTCCAGGGAACAGATACGCAGTATTTT.

This clone was counted only a few times. CDR3 sequence reads: CAIRPGQGSSYGYTF. In nucleotides, the CDR3 is TGTGCCATCAGACCGGGACAGGGGTCGAGTTATGGCTACACCTTC. The V call is TRBV10-3, the J call TRBJ1-2; 10 bases align to TRBD1. Germline V gene lookup returns CDR1 ENHRY and CDR2 SYGVKD. There are 15 residues in the CDR3. Trimming removed 6 bases from V and 5 bases from J; junction bases left unmatched: 9.

The V call is TRBV6-4, the J call TRBJ2-3; 7 nucleotides agree with TRBD1. CDR3 length: 15 residues. Germline V gene data show CDR1 as MRHNA and CDR2 as SNTAGT. V lost 6 bases and J lost 0; bases outside the gene matches: 6. CDR3 protein: CASSASQGSTDTQYF. In DNA, the CDR3 is TGTGCCAGCAGCGCTTCACAGGGGAGCACAGATACGCAGTATTTT.

The rearrangement joins TRBV7-8 to TRBJ2-7; 13 nucleotides align to TRBD2. In germline, CDR1 is SGHVS, CDR2 FQNEAQ. J lost 5 bases, V lost 3 bases, and 7 bases had no gene match. The CDR3 extends over 16 amino acids. In DNA form, the CDR3 reads TGTGCCAGCAGCTTGGGAACTAGCGGGAGGGTGCACGAGCAGTACTTC. Protein product: CASSLGTSGRVHEQYF.